The T cell receptor beta chain described here comes from a study of patients and donors after allogeneic stem cell transplantation (dated by TCRdb to the early 2020s). Library construction relied on RT-PCR. The instrument was a NextSeq 550. TCRdb's own reprocessing of the public reads used fastp at Q25 and MiXCR and kept productive beta chains. Every entry covers one CDR3 protein and lists the most common genes and DNA from its rows. For this sample the table gives about 960,000 distinct CDR3 sequences, of which roughly 17% were detected only once. Around 6% of the sample is in the top ten clones. The CDR3 covers 13 residues, taking in both the cysteine and the phenylalanine. The read is trimmed to its CDR3 DNA, 39 bases read in frame from base 1. The CDR1 and CDR2 encoded by the germline V gene are SGHVS and FNYEAQ. Trimming takes 5 bases from V and 4 bases from J, and the germline ends sit 9 bases apart.

This clonotype was picked up a small number of times. It lacks a known antigen. There are no base qualities to consult, and no much larger clone falls within one base. This receptor was taken from a human donor who was either an allogeneic HSCT recipient or a stem cell or donor lymphocyte infusion donor (not recorded which). It is not recorded whose cells these are; they may come from a transplant donor. The rearrangement combines TRBV7-6 with TRBJ1-3; the D gene is possibly TRBD1, with 6 bases matching. The sample was blood, either unsorted or a sorted T cell fraction (not recorded which). In nucleotide form, the sequence is TGTGCCAGCAGCGTAGGGACAGGAAACACCATATATTTT. Protein translation: CASSVGTGNTIYF. Here the CDR3 is joined to the reference TRBV7-6 and TRBJ1-3 genes, and the full variable domain is: GAGVSQSPRYKVTKRGQDVALRCDPISGHVSLYWYRQALGQGPEFLTYFNYEAQQDKSGLPNDRFSAERPEGSISTLTIQRTEQRDSAMYRCASSVGTGNTIYFGEGSWLTVV.